This T cell receptor beta chain came from a study of shared clonotypes between healthy human individuals. The study's findings and limits: Sampling involved blood alone; tissue repertoires likely differ. For sorted subsets, rarefaction showed incomplete sequencing despite large depth. The four-donor shared clonotypes exceeded non-shared clonotypes in generation probability, with non-shared ones scoring lower.

J was trimmed by 4 bases and V by 7 bases; bases with no gene match: 6. In germline, CDR1 is SGHRS, CDR2 YFSETQ. The CDR3 totals 14 residues. The table came from immunoSEQ multiplex PCR; TCRdb's copy has only in-frame clones and leaves some out. The sample includes nearly 1 million clones, 76% of them seen just once. Of note for this clone: What it recognizes is unknown. This sample also contains other DNA sequences that code for the same CDR3.

The sequencing input was memory CD4+ T cells sorted from blood. Noted subset: CD45RA-negative fraction. This chain links TRBV5-1 with TRBJ2-2, with 8 bases matching TRBD1. The receptor was derived from a man aged 18 to 30 in good health. CDR3 DNA: TGCGCCAGCGGCCAGGGGGCCGGCACCGGGGAGCTGTTTTTT. Translation: CASGQGAGTGELFF.